This note documents a single T cell receptor (beta chain) sequence. Its antigen remains unidentified. The V gene's germline CDR1 is SGHRS and CDR2 YFSETQ. CDR3 size: 15 residues. The V and J ends lost 2 bases and 2 bases, in that order; junction bases with no gene match: 4. This sample was taken from a study of T cells in narcolepsy. Study context: Healthy controls were enrolled alongside patients with narcolepsy type 1 or type 2. Whole-study results and caveats: Blood of same and different patients, but not healthy controls, reportedly held recurring autoreactive clonotypes. Same-patient CSF and blood CD4+ T cell clonotypes included HCRT-specific and TRIB2-specific autoreactive ones.

The repertoire was sequenced with immunoSEQ multiplex PCR; TCRdb's copy has only in-frame clones and lacks some. The data contain under 35,000 clones, around 86% of them seen just once; the ten biggest clones take up 2.6%. Sequenced input: CD45RA- memory CD4+ T cells from PBMCs. The J gene is TRBJ2-7, the V gene TRBV5-1; 10 positions match TRBD2. The origin of this receptor is a human donor with narcolepsy. CDR3 nucleotide sequence: TGCGCCAGCAGCTTTAGCGGGGGGCCCCCCTACGAGCAGTACTTC. Its protein product is CASSFSGGPPYEQYF.